This passage covers 22 T cell receptor beta chains from one sample sequenced in a study of human T cells and chemical hapten exposure (dated by TCRdb to the early 2020s). The time point label for this specimen denotes: patch test 1, 2 weeks after DPC sensitization. Interpreted using the paper, the treatment or condition label stands for: therapeutic diphenylcyclopropenone sensitization with weekly scalp DPC. Library preparation was by RACE. Instrument on record: NextSeq 500. TCRdb reprocessing: public reads trimmed at Q25 with fastp, clones called with MiXCR, in-frame beta chains kept. Every distinct CDR3 protein forms one entry, paired with its most common genes and DNA. This sample comprises about 49,000 distinct CDR3 sequences, 9.3% of them detected only once. In total, the top ten clones hold 4.5% of the sample. Sequences were derived from whole blood, sampled in connection with sensitization to the hapten diphenylcyclopropenone (DPC). The origin of the receptors is a woman between 50 and 59 years old with alopecia areata. Some clones in this sample may be carry-over from other donors' samples.

The sample holds many counts of this clonotype. DNA of the CDR3: TGCGCCAGCAGCCAAGTCTATCCACTCTACGAGCAGTACTTC. It codes for CASSQVYPLYEQYF. The V gene is TRBV4-1, the J gene TRBJ2-7; D uncertain. Trimming pared 1 base from V and 3 bases from J, leaving 10 bases between. The CDR3 is 14 residues long. CDR1 and CDR2 (germline): MGHRA, YSYEKL.

There are many counts of this clonotype. V is TRBV12-3 or TRBV12-4 and J is TRBJ2-7; D might be TRBD1 (6 bases). V was trimmed by 5 bases and J by 4 bases, leaving 18 bases between them. The CDR3 sequence is 15 residues long. The CDR3 DNA is TGTGCCAGCAGTACCGGTCCGGGTAGGGGGTACGAGCAGTACTTC. Its protein is CASSTGPGRGYEQYF.

This clonotype occurred a few times. The CDR3 DNA reads as TGTGCCAGCAGCCAAGATCTTGGTAGCGCGAGGGGTTCTAGCACAGATACGCAGTATTTT. This sequence encodes CASSQDLGSARGSSTDTQYF. This chain links TRBV3-1 with TRBJ2-3, with D perhaps being TRBD1 or TRBD2 (5 bases each). Germline V gene lookup returns CDR1 LGHDT and CDR2 YNNKEL (reference sequence). The CDR3 has 20 residues. V was pared by 0 bases and J by 0 bases, with 22 bases between.

This clonotype has a handful of counts. This rearrangement joins TRBV5-4 to TRBJ1-2; D is undetermined. Germline V gives CDR1 SGHNT, CDR2 YYREEE (reference sequence). The V end was cut by 4 bases, the J end by 4 bases, with 8 bases between. The CDR3 is 12 amino acids. CDR3 sequence: CASSGVGYGYTF. CDR3 bases: TGTGCCAGCAGCGGGGTCGGCTATGGCTACACCTTC.

This clonotype has ten or more counts. The V call is TRBV28, the J call TRBJ2-3, with a weak D call TRBD2 (6 bases). The V end lost 4 bases, the J end lost 0 bases, and 8 bases lay between the germline ends. This CDR3 is built from 14 residues. Germline CDR1 MDHEN, CDR2 SYDVKM. The DNA of the CDR3 is TGTGCCAGCAGTTCCGGGACTAGCACAGATACGCAGTATTTT. Amino acid sequence: CASSSGTSTDTQYF. Complete variable domain (other parts from reference TRBV28 and TRBJ2-3): DVKVTQSSRYLVKRTGEKVFLECVQDMDHENMFWYRQDPGLGLRLIYFSYDVKMKEKGDIPEGYSVSREKKERFSLILESASTNQTSMYLCASSSGTSTDTQYFGPGTRLTVL.

In this sample, this clonotype turned up many times. The chain joins TRBV27 to TRBJ1-1, with a weak D call TRBD1 (5 bases). CDR1 is MNHEY, CDR2 SMNVEV, per germline (reference sequence). This CDR3 contains 16 residues. Deletions cut 0 bases from V and 1 base from J, with 12 bases between. CDR3 amino acids: CASSLSWGPTNTEAFF. CDR3 DNA: TGTGCCAGCAGTTTATCGTGGGGACCCACGAACACTGAAGCTTTCTTT.

The sample holds many counts of this clonotype. This CDR3 reads CASSSRTLRVDEQFF. The CDR3 DNA sequence: TGCGCCAGCAGCTCTCGCACCCTCAGGGTTGATGAGCAGTTCTTC. V usage is TRBV4-1 and J usage is TRBJ2-1, with D tentatively TRBD1 (5 bases). Germline V lookup: CDR1 MGHRA, CDR2 YSYEKL. The CDR3 length is 15 residues. V lost 5 bases and J 8 bases, leaving 19 bases between the germline ends.

This clonotype was counted many times. This rearrangement joins TRBV5-8 to TRBJ2-1; D remains unclear. Looked up from germline, CDR1 is SGHTS and CDR2 is YDEGEE. The V end was cut by 1 base, the J end by 6 bases, with 8 bases between. This CDR3 is built from 13 residues. The CDR3 DNA is TGTGCCAGCAGCTTGAAATTTAGCAATGAGCAGTTCTTC. This sequence encodes CASSLKFSNEQFF.

The sample holds a few counts of this clonotype. The chain has TRBV20-1 and TRBJ1-4; 9 nucleotides align to TRBD1. V trimming: 6 bases; J trimming: 3 bases; junction bases outside the gene matches: 5. Germline V gene sequence: CDR1 DFQATT, CDR2 SNEGSKA (reference sequence). CDR3 length: 14 amino acids. CDR3 bases: TGCAGTGCGGGGACAGGGAGCGCTAATGAAAAACTGTTTTTT. Protein: CSAGTGSANEKLFF.

The chain has TRBV28 and TRBJ2-1, with a possible D match to TRBD1 (5 bases). The V end was cut by 8 bases, the J end by 0 bases, with 14 bases between. CDR1 MDHEN and CDR2 SYDVKM come from the germline V gene. This CDR3 has 15 amino acids. CDR3 nucleotide sequence: TGTGCCAGCCTCGGACAAAACAGCTCCTACAATGAGCAGTTCTTC. As protein: CASLGQNSSYNEQFF.

The V gene is TRBV6-5, the J gene TRBJ2-7; 7 bases fit TRBD1. Looked up from germline, CDR1 is MNHEY and CDR2 is SVGAGI. The CDR3 runs 15 residues. Germline trimming cut 2 bases from V and 3 bases from J; bases unmatched to any gene: 7. The CDR3: CASSYAPTGSYEQYF. CDR3 bases: TGTGCCAGCAGTTACGCACCGACAGGGAGCTACGAGCAGTACTTC.

This clonotype was detected ten times or more. The chain employs TRBV20-1 and TRBJ2-3, with 8 positions matching TRBD2. Germline trimming cut 0 bases from V and 1 base from J; bases unmatched to any gene: 3. Germline V CDR1 and CDR2: DFQATT, SNEGSKA (reference sequence). The CDR3 loop spans 15 amino acids. CDR3 residues: CSARESGRGTDTQYF. CDR3 bases: TGCAGTGCTAGAGAGAGCGGGAGAGGCACAGATACGCAGTATTTT.

Ten or more counts support this clonotype. The chain links TRBV27 to TRBJ1-2; no definite D call. Between the trimmed V and J ends, which lost 5 bases and 8 bases, there was a span of 21 bases. Germline CDR1 reads MNHEY; CDR2 reads SMNVEV (reference sequence). There are 15 residues in the CDR3. CDR3 nucleotides: TGTGCCAGCAGTCCTAGAATACCCCAACTGGGGGGCTACACCTTC. It specifies CASSPRIPQLGGYTF.

Points on this clonotype: One base away lies a much larger clone, so this may be a sequencing read error. No conserved phenylalanine or tryptophan ends this CDR3, so it is likely a read error. The chain joins TRBV28 to TRBJ2-3; tentatively, D is TRBD2 (5 bases). This CDR3 has 15 residues. Germline CDR1 and CDR2: MDHEN and SYDVKM. Deletions cut 2 bases from V and 1 base from J, with 10 bases between. The CDR3 sequence is CASSLRGMGTDTQYS. DNA of the CDR3: TGTGCCAGCAGTTTAAGAGGGATGGGCACAGATACGCAGTATTCT.

This clonotype was seen many times. The chain uses TRBV5-1 and TRBJ2-1; D unclear. V lost 5 bases and J 8 bases, leaving 8 bases between the germline ends. The CDR3 has 11 amino acids. Looked up from germline, CDR1 is SGHRS and CDR2 is YFSETQ. CDR3 loop: CASRVTDEQFF. CDR3 nucleotides: TGCGCCAGCAGAGTTACAGATGAGCAGTTCTTC.

This clonotype was picked up many times. The chain combines TRBV19 with TRBJ2-7, with 8 bases fitting TRBD2. V shed 2 bases, J shed 3 bases, and the junction held 15 bases outside the gene matches. Germline CDR1 LNHDA, CDR2 SQIVND (reference sequence). CDR3 size: 18 residues. In DNA, the CDR3 is TGTGCCAGTAGTATATTCCCCCCTGCAGCGGGAGACTACTACGAGCAGTACTTC. Its protein product is CASSIFPPAAGDYYEQYF. Full variable domain (outside the CDR3, taken from reference TRBV19 and TRBJ2-7): DGGITQSPKYLFRKEGQNVTLSCEQNLNHDAMYWYRQDPGQGLRLIYYSQIVNDFQKGDIAEGYSVSREKKESFPLTVTSAQKNPTAFYLCASSIFPPAAGDYYEQYFGPGTRLTVT.

This chain uses TRBV11-2 with TRBJ2-3; D might be TRBD2 (5 bases). This CDR3 has 14 residues. V lost 5 bases and J lost 6, with 15 bases in between. Germline CDR1 SGHAT, CDR2 FQNNGV. CDR3 bases: TGTGCCAGCAGCCCAACTAGTGCCGGCGATACGCAGTATTTT. Protein product: CASSPTSAGDTQYF. The whole variable domain, remainder taken from reference TRBV11-2 and TRBJ2-3, is EAGVAQSPRYKIIEKRQSVAFWCNPISGHATLYWYQQILGQGPKLLIQFQNNGVVDDSQLPKDRFSAERLKGVDSTLKIQPAKLEDSAVYLCASSPTSAGDTQYFGPGTRLTVL.

The rearrangement joins TRBV29-1 to TRBJ1-1; tentative D call: TRBD1 (6 bases). With 3 bases removed from V and 2 bases from J, the gap between germline ends came to 13 bases. The CDR3 has 14 amino acids. Germline V CDR1 and CDR2: SQVTM, ANQGSEA. The CDR3 sequence is CSVEGAGRNTEAFF. The CDR3 region has the DNA TGCAGCGTTGAGGGGGCCGGGAGAAACACTGAAGCTTTCTTT.

The sample holds many counts of this clonotype. The chain carries TRBV7-9 and TRBJ2-1; D is unresolved. This CDR3 has 17 amino acids. Trimming took 5 bases from V and 0 from J, leaving 17 bases between them. Germline V gives CDR1 SEHNR, CDR2 FQNEAQ (reference sequence). CDR3 protein: CASSTDRTQSSYNEQFF. In DNA form, the CDR3 reads TGTGCCAGCAGCACCGACCGCACCCAGAGCTCCTACAATGAGCAGTTCTTC.

This clonotype came up many times. The CDR3 spells CSLRGGEVTEAFF. The CDR3 nucleotides are TGCAGCTTGCGAGGGGGCGAGGTGACTGAAGCTTTCTTT. The V call is TRBV29-1, the J call TRBJ1-1; 7 positions match TRBD1. Losses at the gene ends were 8 bases for V and 5 bases for J; bases not matched to a gene: 11. This CDR3 has 13 residues. The germline CDR1 and CDR2 sequences are SQVTM and ANQGSEA.

The chain couples TRBV29-1 to TRBJ2-5; D remains ambiguous. Germline V gives CDR1 SQVTM, CDR2 ANQGSEA. Trimming took off 3 bases at V and 2 bases at J, with 7 bases between the two ends. The CDR3 loop spans 12 amino acids. For the CDR3, the DNA is TGCAGCGTTGAGGGGATACAAGAGACCCAGTACTTC. Its translation is CSVEGIQETQYF.

There are many counts of this clonotype. The V gene is TRBV19, the J gene TRBJ1-5; a possible D gene is TRBD1 (5 bases). The ends were cut back, 5 bases at V and 1 base at J, with 9 bases in the middle. CDR3 length equals 14 residues. The germline V gene encodes CDR1 LNHDA and CDR2 SQIVND (reference sequence). The CDR3 region has the DNA TGTGCCAGTAGTCAGGGTAGGAGCAATCAGCCCCAGCATTTT. This translates into CASSQGRSNQPQHF.